This is a list of T cell receptor beta chains from one sample in a study of response to subunit inactivated influenza vaccine. TCRdb processed the RT-PCR reads anew with MiXCR; each CDR3 protein has one entry. This table has over 400,000 distinct CDR3 sequences, approximately 9.9% appearing once. Sequencing was performed on PBMCs from blood, taken around seven weeks after vaccination. The source of these receptors is a man aged 45-65 years who received an inactivated influenza vaccine. Each CDR3 is given with its conserved first and last residue. The D gene is left open where the match is weak. Clone size, where shown, is once, few, many, or a class for clones that have expanded.

NA,NA,TRBJ1-4,TRBV6-1,TGTGCCAGCAGTGAATTAGGAGGGATTCAGGAAAAACTGTTTTTT,CASSELGGIQEKLFF
few,NA,TRBJ2-1,TRBV5-1,TGCGCCAGCAGCTCTATCGGGCCTCACAATGAGCAGTTCTTC,CASSSIGPHNEQFF
NA,TRBD1,TRBJ2-5,TRBV27,TGTGCCAGCAGTTTTGGACAGGGACTCCAAGAGACCCAGTACTTC,CASSFGQGLQETQYF
few,NA,TRBJ2-7,TRBV29-1,TGCAGCGTTGTGGGAGTACTCTCCTACGAGCAGTACTTC,CSVVGVLSYEQYF
NA,NA,TRBJ2-1,TRBV7-9,TGTGCCAGCAGCCGAGTCCCACAGTTCTTC,CASSRVPQFF
many,NA,TRBJ2-2,TRBV6-5,TGTGCCAGCAGTTTAGGACAGTCCTCGTTCGGCGGGGAGCTGTTTTTT,CASSLGQSSFGGELFF
NA,NA,TRBJ2-7,TRBV6-1,TGTGCCAGCAGCCCCGAACTACGTGAGCAGTACTTC,CASSPELREQYF
NA,NA,TRBJ2-5,TRBV29-1,TGCAGCGTTGTGGGGCGGCAAGAGACCCAGTACTTC,CSVVGRQETQYF
few,NA,TRBJ2-1,TRBV9,TGTGCCAGCAGCGTAGCTGGTCGGGCCATCACCTACAATGAGCAGTTCTTC,CASSVAGRAITYNEQFF
many,NA,TRBJ2-7,TRBV27,TGTGCCAGCTCCTCCTGGGGCCTTACCTACGAGCAGTACTTC,CASSSWGLTYEQYF
NA,TRBD1,TRBJ1-2,TRBV2,TGTGCCAGCAGTGGGGACAGTTTGAGAGGCTACACCTTC,CASSGDSLRGYTF
NA,NA,TRBJ1-2,TRBV12-3/TRBV12-4,TGTGCCAGCAGTTTCGGGGGTACGACTGGCTACACCTTC,CASSFGGTTGYTF
NA,TRBD1,TRBJ1-2,TRBV20-1,TGCAGTGCTAGAGGAAAGTACAGGGGGCCGCGTGGCTACACCTTC,CSARGKYRGPRGYTF
few,NA,TRBJ2-7,TRBV20-1,TGCAGTGCTAACGGGGTGCGCCCCAGCTCCTACGAGCAGTACTTC,CSANGVRPSSYEQYF
NA,TRBD1,TRBJ1-1,TRBV5-1,TGCGCCAGCAGCTTGCTCGGACAGGGGGCTGGTACTGAAGCTTTCTTT,CASSLLGQGAGTEAFF
few,TRBD2,TRBJ2-5,TRBV20-1,TGCAGTGCCCTTACCTTAGCGGGCCAAGAGACCCAGTACTTC,CSALTLAGQETQYF
many,NA,TRBJ2-7,TRBV14,TGTGCCAGCAGCCAGGGGTTCTACGAGCAGTACTTC,CASSQGFYEQYF
NA,NA,TRBJ1-2,TRBV20-1,TGCAGTGCTAGAGATCTGGGAAACTATGGCTACACCTTC,CSARDLGNYGYTF
few,NA,TRBJ1-4,TRBV20-1,TGCAGTGCGCATAGTGGGCAGGCCGGTATGGAACTGTTTTTT,CSAHSGQAGMELFF
many,NA,TRBJ2-5,TRBV20-1,TGCAGTGGCGGGACTTTCGGGACCCAGTACTTC,CSGGTFGTQYF
NA,NA,TRBJ2-6,TRBV20-1,TGCAGTGCCTACAGGCCCCCGGGGGCCAACGTCCTGACTTTC,CSAYRPPGANVLTF
NA,NA,TRBJ1-1,TRBV15,TGTGCCACCAGCAGAGAAGGGGGGCAGGCTGAAGCTTTCTTT,CATSREGGQAEAFF